The 28 T cell receptor beta chains listed next were all sequenced from one sample in a study of OX40 agonist ivuxolimab in advanced cancers. Only in-frame clones appear in the TCRdb table, and some are missing; sequencing was by immunoSEQ multiplex PCR. The table lists 60,000 or so clones, around 84% of them singletons. Specimen: CD4+ or CD8+ T cells sorted from blood, collected in a trial of the OX40 agonist ivuxolimab. Source of these receptors: an adult with an advanced solid tumor such as melanoma, head and neck, liver or kidney cancer.

For the CDR3, the DNA is TGTGCCAGCAGACCTGGGGAAGGCTACACCTTC. Protein: CASRPGEGYTF. V gene TRBV2 combines with J gene TRBJ1-2; D is unresolved. V was pared by 6 bases and J by 8 bases, with 10 bases between. Germline assignment: CDR1 SNHLY and CDR2 FYNNEI. CDR3 length: 11 amino acids. Full variable domain (missing parts from reference TRBV2 and TRBJ1-2): EPEVTQTPSHQVTQMGQEVILRCVPISNHLYFYWYRQILGQKVEFLVSFYNNEISEKSEIFDDQFSVERPDGSNFTLKIRSTKLEDSAMYFCASRPGEGYTFGSGTRLTVV.

The rearrangement links TRBV27 to TRBJ1-1; D might be TRBD1 (5 bases). Germline values: CDR1 MNHEY, CDR2 SMNVEV (reference sequence). CDR3 length: 15 amino acids. The V and J ends lost 5 bases and 4 bases respectively, with 17 bases between them. The CDR3 DNA follows: TGTGCCAGCAGTGCACGGAGGTCTGGGGGCACTGAAGCTTTCTTT. Encoded protein: CASSARRSGGTEAFF.

The rearrangement uses TRBV9 and TRBJ2-3; D is perhaps TRBD1 (6 bases). Trimming cost V 3 bases and J 2 bases, with 13 bases left between them. The CDR3 has 15 residues. Germline V gene sequence: CDR1 SGDLS, CDR2 YYNGEE. The CDR3 region has the DNA TGTGCCAGCAGCGGACGACAGGAGTTCACAGATACGCAGTATTTT. It yields the protein CASSGRQEFTDTQYF.

The rearrangement joins TRBV5-1 to TRBJ2-1; maybe TRBD1 (6 bases). CDR1 and CDR2 (germline): SGHRS, YFSETQ. The CDR3 contains 15 residues. The V and J ends lost 2 bases and 3 bases respectively, with 12 bases between them. The CDR3 bases are TGCGCCAGCAGCTTTTCACCCAGGGGCTACAATGAGCAGTTCTTC. Its protein product is CASSFSPRGYNEQFF.

V usage is TRBV5-5 and J usage is TRBJ1-1, with D tentatively TRBD1 (5 bases). Trimming took 4 bases from V and 6 from J, leaving 10 bases between them. CDR3 length: 12 residues. Germline values: CDR1 SGHKS, CDR2 YYEKEE (reference sequence). CDR3 loop: CASSPHRSEAFF. CDR3 sequence (DNA): TGTGCCAGCAGCCCACACAGGTCTGAAGCTTTCTTT.

The chain recombines TRBV6-6 with TRBJ2-1, with 13 bases matching TRBD2. The germline V gene has CDR1 MNHNY and CDR2 SVGAGI (reference sequence). Trimming cost V 1 base and J 8 bases; bases outside gene matches: 5. There are 16 residues in the CDR3. The CDR3 region is CASSYFTSGGAYEQFF. In DNA, the CDR3 is TGTGCCAGCAGTTACTTCACTAGCGGGGGGGCCTATGAGCAGTTCTTC.

This clone was seen a handful of times. This rearrangement joins TRBV5-4 to TRBJ2-5, with TRBD2 identical over 15 bases. The CDR3 totals 18 residues. The germline V gene encodes CDR1 SGHNT and CDR2 YYREEE (reference sequence). With V trimmed by 4 bases and J by 2 bases, 9 bases remained unmatched. CDR3 nucleotide sequence: TGTGCCAGCAGCCCATCGGGACTAGCGGGGGGCCGGCAAGAGACCCAGTACTTC. This sequence encodes CASSPSGLAGGRQETQYF.

The J gene is TRBJ2-3, the V gene TRBV29-1; D gene unclear. The germline gives CDR1 SQVTM, CDR2 ANQGSEA. This CDR3 has 14 amino acids. Trimming cost V 7 bases and J 3 bases, with 17 bases left between them. As DNA, the CDR3 is TGCAGCGGGCGTCGGGTTCCGAAAACAGATACGCAGTATTTT. Its protein product is CSGRRVPKTDTQYF.

The chain employs TRBV10-2 and TRBJ1-6; D perhaps matches TRBD1 (5 bases). V was trimmed by 6 bases and J by 8 bases, leaving 14 bases between them. CDR3 length: 14 residues. The germline gives CDR1 WSHSY, CDR2 SAAADI. The CDR3 DNA sequence: TGCGCCAGCAGGTGGGGGACTACGGATTCACCCCTCCACTTT. It specifies CASRWGTTDSPLHF.

J is TRBJ1-5 and V is TRBV18; weak D call: TRBD1 (6 bases). This CDR3 has 18 residues. CDR1 and CDR2 (germline): KGHSH, LQKENI. V was pared by 2 bases and J by 1 base, with 18 bases between. The CDR3 sequence is CASSPGLLGATSNQPQHF. The CDR3 DNA sequence: TGTGCCAGCTCACCAGGTTTGCTGGGGGCGACGAGCAATCAGCCCCAGCATTTT.

V is TRBV28 and J is TRBJ2-3; unclear D gene. This CDR3 contains 16 residues. The germline gives CDR1 MDHEN, CDR2 SYDVKM. V gave up 3 bases and J gave up 0 bases, with 13 bases separating them. This chain's CDR3 is CASSFSPSSSTDTQYF. The CDR3 DNA is TGTGCCAGCAGTTTTTCCCCGAGCTCTAGCACAGATACGCAGTATTTT.

The chain combines TRBV6-5 with TRBJ2-5; TRBD1 might be the D (6 bases). Germline V gene lookup returns CDR1 MNHEY and CDR2 SVGAGI. This CDR3 spans 12 amino acids. V lost 6 bases and J 5 bases, leaving 10 bases between the germline ends. CDR3 region: CASRQGLETQYF. DNA for the CDR3: TGTGCCAGCAGGCAGGGGTTGGAGACCCAGTACTTC.

A remark on this clone: One end of the junction varies from germline; a read error may be responsible. This chain uses TRBV6-4 with TRBJ2-1; TRBD2 aligns across 10 bases. The CDR3 runs to 14 residues. Germline loops: CDR1 MRHNA, CDR2 SNTAGT. CDR3 protein: CASSESPKSGGAVF. The DNA of the CDR3 is TGTGCCAGCAGTGAGTCCCCCAAAAGCGGGGGGGCGGTCTTC.

V gene TRBV11-2 combines with J gene TRBJ2-2; D not resolved. Germline CDR1 is SGHAT and CDR2 is FQNNGV. The CDR3 contains 13 residues. The ends were cut back, 3 bases at V and 5 bases at J, with 7 bases in the middle. The CDR3 DNA reads TGTGCCAGCAGCTTTAGAACAACCGGGGAGCTGTTTTTT. Its protein is CASSFRTTGELFF.

The CDR3 DNA reads TGCAGCGCTGCGACAGGGGGCGCGACTGAAGCTTTCTTT. Its protein product is CSAATGGATEAFF. The chain carries TRBV29-1 and TRBJ1-1; the match to TRBD1 covers 10 bases. Germline loops: CDR1 SQVTM, CDR2 ANQGSEA. V shed 7 bases, J shed 5 bases, and the junction held 7 bases outside the gene matches. The CDR3 contains 13 residues.

The CDR3: CASSIAAGGTDTQYF. Here the CDR3 DNA reads TGTGCCAGTAGTATCGCGGCGGGGGGCACAGATACGCAGTATTTT. The rearrangement uses TRBV19 and TRBJ2-3, with TRBD2 matching 7 bases. This CDR3 comprises 15 residues. V shed 3 bases and J 1 base; nucleotides not matched to a gene: 4. Germline CDR1 reads LNHDA; CDR2 reads SQIVND (reference sequence).

The CDR3 sequence is CASTHPRQGKDYGYTF. The CDR3, as DNA: TGTGCCAGTACCCACCCCCGACAGGGGAAAGACTATGGCTACACCTTC. The chain couples TRBV19 to TRBJ1-2; 8 nucleotides align to TRBD1. J was trimmed by 3 bases and V by 7 bases; bases with no gene match: 13. The CDR3 covers 16 residues. Germline V gene lookup returns CDR1 LNHDA and CDR2 SQIVND (reference sequence).

This chain joins TRBV10-2 and TRBJ1-1; possibly TRBD1 for D (5 bases). V was shortened by 8 bases and J by 2 bases, with 21 bases between the two germline ends. The germline V gene has CDR1 WSHSY and CDR2 SAAADI. The CDR3 runs 16 residues. The CDR3 loop reads CASVMGRGRTNTEAFF. The CDR3, as DNA: TGCGCCAGCGTCATGGGGAGGGGAAGGACCAACACTGAAGCTTTCTTT.

This clone was picked up a small number of times. This chain connects TRBV29-1 to TRBJ1-1; D remains ambiguous. The CDR3 loop spans 13 amino acids. Germline CDR1 is SQVTM and CDR2 is ANQGSEA. V lost 4 bases and J 0 bases, leaving 9 bases between the germline ends. CDR3 region: CSVARIMNTEAFF. For the CDR3, the DNA is TGCAGCGTTGCTCGAATTATGAACACTGAAGCTTTCTTT.

CDR3 amino acids: CASSPGLNTEAFF. CDR3 in DNA: TGTGCCAGCAGCCCTGGGCTGAACACTGAAGCTTTCTTT. The V and J genes are TRBV9 and TRBJ1-1; D uncertain. The germline V gene has CDR1 SGDLS and CDR2 YYNGEE. The V end was cut by 4 bases, the J end by 0 bases, with 7 bases between. CDR3 length equals 13 residues. Looking up the rest from reference TRBV9 and TRBJ1-1 gives the full variable domain: DSGVTQTPKHLITATGQRVTLRCSPRSGDLSVYWYQQSLDQGLQFLIQYYNGEERAKGNILERFSAQQFPDLHSELNLSSLELGDSALYFCASSPGLNTEAFFGQGTRLTVV.

This chain connects TRBV5-4 to TRBJ1-5, with D uncertain. Germline CDR1 and CDR2: SGHNT and YYREEE (reference sequence). V dropped 5 bases and J dropped 0 bases, with 9 bases sitting between them. The CDR3 has 14 amino acids. As DNA, the CDR3 is TGTGCCAGCAGTCTCCGGGGTAGCAATCAGCCCCAGCATTTT. Protein: CASSLRGSNQPQHF.

The chain has TRBV18 and TRBJ1-1; D not resolved. Germline CDR1 reads KGHSH; CDR2 reads LQKENI. The CDR3 spans 13 residues. Trimming cost V 3 bases and J 0 bases, with 5 bases left between them. CDR3 DNA: TGTGCCAGCTCACCCCTCATGAACACTGAAGCTTTCTTT. Translating gives CASSPLMNTEAFF.

The chain uses TRBV19 and TRBJ2-7, with a tentative D call TRBD2 (7 bases). Between the trimmed V and J ends, which lost 7 bases and 0 bases, there was a span of 10 bases. The CDR3 has 13 residues. Germline-derived CDR1 and CDR2 are LNHDA and SQIVND (reference sequence). CDR3 region: CASTRGPSYEQYF. CDR3 bases: TGTGCCAGTACGCGGGGGCCCTCCTACGAGCAGTACTTC.

The chain couples TRBV7-8 to TRBJ1-5; D call uncertain. With 1 base removed from V and 7 bases from J, the gap between germline ends came to 8 bases. Germline lookup yields CDR1 SGHVS and CDR2 FQNEAQ. This CDR3 spans 13 amino acids. CDR3 loop: CASSLVQRQPQHF. CDR3 nucleotides: TGTGCCAGCAGCTTAGTCCAAAGGCAGCCCCAGCATTTT.

The chain links TRBV30 to TRBJ2-7; 8 bases fit TRBD1. V was pared by 7 bases and J by 9 bases, with 8 bases of the junction left unmatched. The germline V gene has CDR1 GTSNPN and CDR2 SVGIG (reference sequence). The CDR3 has 11 residues. The CDR3 nucleotides read TGTGCCTTGGACAGGGCACAGGTGCAGTACTTC. Translation gives CALDRAQVQYF.

The V call is TRBV5-4, the J call TRBJ2-3; the D gene is possibly TRBD2 (6 bases). V lost 4 bases to trimming and J lost 4 bases, with 22 bases between them. Looked up from germline, CDR1 is SGHNT and CDR2 is YYREEE (reference sequence). This CDR3 is 17 amino acids long. CDR3 sequence reads: CASSDLEGASIADTQYF. The CDR3 DNA reads TGTGCCAGCAGCGACTTGGAGGGCGCCTCGATAGCAGATACGCAGTATTTT.

This clone is a singleton in its sample. The V call is TRBV19, the J call TRBJ2-6; D unresolved. Per the germline V gene, CDR1 is LNHDA and CDR2 is SQIVND (reference sequence). V lost 5 bases, J lost 4 bases, and 9 bases lay in between. The CDR3 has 14 residues. CDR3 sequence (DNA): TGTGCCAGTAGTTTCGGGTCCGGGGCCAACGTCCTGACTTTC. It yields the protein CASSFGSGANVLTF.

V is TRBV6-5 and J is TRBJ1-2; TRBD1 matches 7 bases. Germline V CDR1 and CDR2: MNHEY, SVGAGI. With V trimmed by 6 bases and J by 0 bases, 7 bases remained unmatched. This CDR3 spans 15 amino acids. The CDR3 DNA is TGTGCCAGCAGATCGACAGGGCGGACTAACTATGGCTACACCTTC. Protein product: CASRSTGRTNYGYTF.